Listed below are T cell receptor beta chains from one sample, sequenced in a study of PD-L1 blockade in urothelial cancer. Profiled with immunoSEQ multiplex PCR; TCRdb holds only in-frame clones, not every one. The data show approximately 46,000 clones, roughly nine tenths seen once. Specimen: PBMCs, collected around atezolizumab (anti-PD-L1) treatment. The receptors originated from a man aged 55 to 70 with urothelial cancer. The CDR3 runs from the conserved cysteine through the conserved F or W. A D gene is named only where the DNA matches it firmly. Part of the rows lack a size; the others show once, few, many or a class for expanded clones.

v_call,j_call,clone_size,d_call,cdr3_aa,cdr3_nt
TRBV7-9,TRBJ1-1,-,-,CASSPTGVNTEAFF,TGTGCCAGCAGCCCAACAGGAGTTAACACTGAAGCTTTCTTT
TRBV7-2,TRBJ1-2,once,-,CASSSQGAVDYGYTF,TGTGCCAGCAGCTCCCAAGGGGCAGTAGACTATGGCTACACCTTC
TRBV29-1,TRBJ1-1,-,TRBD1,CSVEYRGNTEAFF,TGCAGCGTTGAATACAGGGGGAACACTGAAGCTTTCTTT
TRBV6-5,TRBJ1-1,-,TRBD1,CASSDTGDTEAFF,TGTGCCAGCAGCGACACAGGGGATACTGAAGCTTTCTTT
TRBV5-1,TRBJ2-5,-,-,CASSLGVGLESSQYF,TGCGCCAGCAGCTTGGGGGTGGGACTGGAGTCGTCCCAGTACTTC
TRBV2,TRBJ2-1,-,-,CASSRGPAGSGAEQFF,TGTGCCAGCAGCCGCGGTCCGGCAGGGTCAGGCGCGGAGCAGTTCTTC
TRBV5-4,TRBJ2-5,-,TRBD2,CASSLGLAGGTQETQYF,TGTGCCAGCAGCTTGGGGCTAGCGGGGGGTACCCAAGAGACCCAGTACTTC
TRBV4-2,TRBJ2-6,once,TRBD2,CASSQGGGSGANVLTF,TGTGCCAGCAGCCAAGGGGGGGGCTCTGGGGCCAACGTCCTGACTTTC
TRBV4-3,TRBJ2-7,few,-,CASSQGLGQISEQYF,TGCGCCAGCAGCCAAGGTTTGGGGCAGATATCCGAGCAGTACTTC
TRBV18,TRBJ2-7,-,TRBD1,CASSRDRGTYEQYF,TGTGCCAGCTCACGGGACAGGGGAACCTACGAGCAGTACTTC
TRBV28,TRBJ1-5,-,TRBD1,CASSGGGQGVNQPQHF,TGTGCCAGCAGTGGTGGGGGGCAGGGGGTCAATCAGCCCCAGCATTTT
TRBV14,TRBJ2-3,-,-,CASSQDKSVWRGTDTQYF,TGTGCCAGCAGCCAAGATAAGTCGGTATGGCGGGGCACAGATACGCAGTATTTT
TRBV12-5,TRBJ1-5,once,-,CASGEGEQPQHF,TGTGCTAGTGGTGAGGGGGAACAGCCCCAGCATTTT
TRBV20-1,TRBJ1-1,once,-,CSADSGTEAFF,TGCAGTGCTGACTCGGGCACTGAAGCTTTCTTT
TRBV15,TRBJ1-2,-,-,CATSSPLAGAANYGYTF,TGTGCCACCAGCAGTCCGCTGGCGGGGGCTGCTAACTATGGCTACACCTTC
TRBV18,TRBJ2-5,-,-,CASSPPGAEETQYF,TGTGCCAGCTCACCACCTGGGGCAGAAGAGACCCAGTACTTC
TRBV29-1,TRBJ1-1,-,-,CSASTVNTEAFF,TGCAGCGCCTCTACCGTGAACACTGAAGCTTTCTTT
TRBV4-1,TRBJ2-1,-,TRBD1,CASSQEGQVSYNEQFF,TGCGCCAGCAGCCAAGAAGGACAGGTCTCATACAATGAGCAGTTCTTC
TRBV6-1,TRBJ1-2,-,-,CASSESTGGYTF,TGTGCCAGCAGTGAATCCACGGGAGGCTACACCTTC
TRBV5-1,TRBJ2-3,-,-,CASSFYPGLDGTDTQYF,TGCGCCAGCAGCTTTTATCCGGGGTTGGATGGCACAGATACGCAGTATTTT
TRBV11-2,TRBJ2-3,-,TRBD2,CASSLVRGEGITDTQYF,TGTGCCAGCAGCTTAGTCCGGGGGGAAGGTATCACAGATACGCAGTATTTT
TRBV5-4,TRBJ1-2,-,-,CASSLDRNYGYTF,TGTGCCAGCAGCTTGGACAGAAACTATGGCTACACCTTC
TRBV7-9,TRBJ1-6,-,-,CASSKDSNNSPLHF,TGTGCCAGCAGCAAGGACAGTAATAATTCACCCCTCCACTTT
TRBV7-2,TRBJ1-6,-,-,CASSLVAGGNSPLHF,TGTGCCAGCAGCTTAGTAGCCGGCGGTAATTCACCCCTCCACTTT
TRBV18,TRBJ1-1,-,-,CASSPLPVNTEAFF,TGTGCCAGCTCACCATTACCAGTGAACACTGAAGCTTTCTTT
TRBV7-6,TRBJ1-1,-,TRBD1,CASSLGQSTEAFF,TGTGCCAGCAGCTTGGGACAGTCCACTGAAGCTTTCTTT
TRBV27,TRBJ2-2,once,TRBD1,CASRYRGNTGELFF,TGTGCCAGCAGGTACAGGGGCAACACCGGGGAGCTGTTTTTT
TRBV5-6,TRBJ1-2,-,TRBD1,CASSLARTGSRGYTF,TGTGCCAGCAGCTTGGCCCGGACAGGCTCCCGGGGCTACACCTTC
TRBV25-1,TRBJ2-4,-,-,CASSGAGMLNIQYF,TGTGCCAGCAGTGGGGCCGGGATGTTAAACATTCAGTACTTC
TRBV19,TRBJ2-7,-,-,CASSRANQGYPYEQYF,TGTGCCAGTAGTAGGGCAAACCAGGGGTACCCCTACGAGCAGTACTTC
TRBV11-1,TRBJ1-6,-,TRBD1,CASSTRRGTVNSPLHF,TGTGCCAGCAGCACCCGAAGGGGGACAGTGAATTCACCCCTCCACTTT
TRBV5-5,TRBJ1-5,-,-,CASSLDRGGTNQPQHF,TGTGCCAGCAGCTTGGACCGGGGGGGCACCAATCAGCCCCAGCATTTT
TRBV28,TRBJ1-5,-,-,CASSFYRDQPQHF,TGTGCCAGCAGTTTTTACAGGGATCAGCCCCAGCATTTT
TRBV6-4,TRBJ2-1,-,TRBD2,CASSELAGDNEQFF,TGTGCCAGCAGTGAACTAGCGGGGGACAATGAGCAGTTCTTC
TRBV9,TRBJ1-1,-,-,CASSVGPTGVGAGAFF,TGTGCCAGCAGCGTAGGGCCCACTGGTGTAGGGGCGGGGGCTTTCTTT
TRBV5-1,TRBJ2-5,-,TRBD1,CASREQGHETQYF,TGCGCCAGCAGGGAACAGGGGCATGAGACCCAGTACTTC
TRBV11-2,TRBJ2-1,-,TRBD2,CASSLGLAGRYNEQFF,TGTGCCAGCAGCTTAGGTCTAGCGGGGAGGTACAATGAGCAGTTCTTC
TRBV25-1,TRBJ2-3,-,-,CASSERLDTQYF,TGTGCCAGCAGTGAACGTTTAGATACGCAGTATTTT
TRBV19,TRBJ1-1,few,TRBD1,CASRTGGISEAFF,TGTGCCAGTCGCACAGGGGGCATCTCTGAAGCTTTCTTT
TRBV28,TRBJ2-7,once,TRBD2,CASRIAGGTYEQYF,TGTGCCAGCAGAATAGCGGGGGGTACCTACGAGCAGTACTTC
TRBV19,TRBJ1-2,-,-,CASNGEFRPYGYTF,TGTGCCAGTAATGGGGAGTTTAGGCCTTATGGCTACACCTTC
TRBV28,TRBJ2-7,-,TRBD1,CASSLWTGGFYEQYF,TGTGCCAGCAGTTTATGGACAGGGGGTTTCTACGAGCAGTACTTC
TRBV4-2,TRBJ2-7,-,TRBD2,CASSQEWGPSSGGSYEQYF,TGTGCCAGCAGCCAAGAGTGGGGACCTTCTAGCGGGGGCTCCTACGAGCAGTACTTC
TRBV7-9,TRBJ2-7,-,TRBD2,CASSSKRGQTYEQYF,TGTGCCAGCAGTTCGAAGCGGGGGCAAACCTACGAGCAGTACTTC
TRBV6-6,TRBJ2-7,once,-,CASSYSAGGNYEQYF,TGTGCCAGCAGTTACTCGGCAGGGGGGAACTACGAGCAGTACTTC
TRBV28,TRBJ2-5,-,TRBD1,CASSLFTGDETQYF,TGTGCCAGCAGTTTATTCACAGGGGATGAGACCCAGTACTTC
TRBV18,TRBJ1-3,-,-,CASSPQGGSGNTIYF,TGTGCCAGCTCACCACAAGGGGGCTCTGGAAACACCATATATTTT
TRBV5-1,TRBJ2-7,-,TRBD1,CASSWGQGAYEQYF,TGCGCCAGCAGCTGGGGACAGGGGGCGTACGAGCAGTACTTC
TRBV18,TRBJ2-2,-,TRBD1,CASSPISTGSGELFF,TGTGCCAGCTCACCAATCTCGACAGGGTCCGGGGAGCTGTTTTTT
TRBV11-3,TRBJ2-5,-,TRBD2,CASSPRTSGQETQYF,TGTGCCAGCAGCCCGAGGACTAGCGGACAAGAGACCCAGTACTTC